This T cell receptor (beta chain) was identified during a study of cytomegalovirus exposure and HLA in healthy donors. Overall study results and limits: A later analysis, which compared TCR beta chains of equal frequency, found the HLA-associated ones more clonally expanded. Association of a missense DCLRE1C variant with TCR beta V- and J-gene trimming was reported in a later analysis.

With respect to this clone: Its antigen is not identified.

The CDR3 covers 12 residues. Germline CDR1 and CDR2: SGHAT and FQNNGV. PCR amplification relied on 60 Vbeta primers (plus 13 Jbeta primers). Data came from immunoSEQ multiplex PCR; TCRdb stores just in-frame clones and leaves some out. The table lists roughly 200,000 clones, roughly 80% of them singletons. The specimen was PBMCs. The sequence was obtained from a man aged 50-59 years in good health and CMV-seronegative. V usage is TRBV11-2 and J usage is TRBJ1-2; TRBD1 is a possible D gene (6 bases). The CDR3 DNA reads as TGTACTTCAGGGGAATGGGGCTATGGCTACACCTTC. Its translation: CTSGEWGYGYTF.